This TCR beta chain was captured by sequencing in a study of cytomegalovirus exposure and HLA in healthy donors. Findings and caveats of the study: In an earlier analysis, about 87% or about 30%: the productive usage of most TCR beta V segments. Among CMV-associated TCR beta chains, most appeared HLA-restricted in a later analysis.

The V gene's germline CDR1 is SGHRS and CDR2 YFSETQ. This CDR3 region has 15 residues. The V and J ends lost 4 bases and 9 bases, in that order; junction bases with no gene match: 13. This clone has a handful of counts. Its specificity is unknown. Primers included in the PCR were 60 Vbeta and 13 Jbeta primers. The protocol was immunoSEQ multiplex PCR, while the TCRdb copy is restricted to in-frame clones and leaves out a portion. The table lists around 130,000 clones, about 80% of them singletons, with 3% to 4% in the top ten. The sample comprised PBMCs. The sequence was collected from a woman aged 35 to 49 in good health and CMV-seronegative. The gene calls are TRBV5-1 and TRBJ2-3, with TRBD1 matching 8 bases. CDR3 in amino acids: CASSLSDREIDTQYF. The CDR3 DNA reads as TGCGCCAGCAGCCTTTCGGACAGGGAAATTGACACGCAGTATTTT. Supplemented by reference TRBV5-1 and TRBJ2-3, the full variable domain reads KAGVTQTPRYLIKTRGQQVTLSCSPISGHRSVSWYQQTPGQGLQFLFEYFSETQRNKGNFPGRFSGRQFSNSRSEMNVSTLELGDSALYLCASSLSDREIDTQYFGPGTRLTVL.